This T cell receptor beta chain was sequenced during a study of human T cells and chemical hapten exposure. TCRdb re-called the RACE reads with MiXCR, one entry per CDR3 protein. The profile shows some 74,000 distinct CDR3 sequences, 11% to 15% of them singletons. This clonotype appeared many times. The antigen is undetermined. Study-level points and caveats: Compared with pre-sensitization or healthy control sets, expanded TCRs clustered more.

The time point: pre-sensitization, week 0. As to treatment: therapeutic diphenylcyclopropenone sensitization with weekly scalp DPC. Trimming cost V 4 bases and J 3 bases, with 22 bases left between them. Per the germline V gene, CDR1 is MNHEY and CDR2 is SMNVEV (reference sequence). This CDR3 has 17 residues. The V and J genes are TRBV27 and TRBJ2-7; D possibly corresponds to TRBD2 (6 bases). This clonotype originated in a woman between 45 and 65 years old with alopecia areata. Some clones in this sample may be carry-over from other donors' samples. Sequences were derived from whole blood, sampled in connection with sensitization to the hapten diphenylcyclopropenone (DPC). DNA for the CDR3: TGTGCCAGCAGTTATCGTCAGATGGGACTTCTCGTCTACGAGCAGTACTTC. Protein sequence: CASSYRQMGLLVYEQYF.